The present T cell receptor (beta chain) was sequenced within a study of CD8+CD57+ T cells in acquired aplastic anemia. Overall study context: Sorting CD4+ and CD8+ cells gave DNA averaging approximately 3 ug.

Trimming removed 3 bases at V and 7 bases at J, with 18 bases between. The CDR3 is 14 residues long. Germline V gene lookup returns CDR1 GTSNPN and CDR2 SVGIG (reference sequence). Genomic DNA was employed as the template in profiling TCR beta VDJ and CDR3. TCRdb recomputed calls from the reads with MiXCR, one row per CDR3 protein. The repertoire holds a few hundred thousand distinct CDR3 sequences, with almost 35% as singletons. Notes on the study in general: Approximately 29 was the count of CD8+ CDR3 sequences that patients shared with controls.

Points on this clonotype: The antigen is unknown.

Sequencing was performed on sorted CD4+, CD8+, or CD8+CD57+ T cells (not recorded which) from PBMCs. The TCR sequence derives from a human donor in good health, serving as a control. V and J are TRBV30 and TRBJ1-2; unclear D gene. The CDR3 DNA is TGTGCCTGGAGCTGGCCCCGGACCCAGCCTGGCTACACCTTC. Translating it yields CAWSWPRTQPGYTF.